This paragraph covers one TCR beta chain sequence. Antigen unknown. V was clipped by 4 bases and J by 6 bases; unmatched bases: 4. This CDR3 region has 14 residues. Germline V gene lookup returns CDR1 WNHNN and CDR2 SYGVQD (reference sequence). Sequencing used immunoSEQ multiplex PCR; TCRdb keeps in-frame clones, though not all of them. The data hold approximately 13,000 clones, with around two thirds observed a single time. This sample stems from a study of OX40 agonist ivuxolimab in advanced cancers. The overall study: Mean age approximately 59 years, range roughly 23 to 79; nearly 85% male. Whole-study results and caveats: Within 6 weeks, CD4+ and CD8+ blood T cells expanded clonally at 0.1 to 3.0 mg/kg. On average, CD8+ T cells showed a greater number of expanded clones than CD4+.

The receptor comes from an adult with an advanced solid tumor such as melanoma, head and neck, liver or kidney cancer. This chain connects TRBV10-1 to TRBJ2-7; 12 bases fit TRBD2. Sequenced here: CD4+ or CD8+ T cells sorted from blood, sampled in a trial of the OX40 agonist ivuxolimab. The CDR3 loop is CASSGLAGVGEQYF. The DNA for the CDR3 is TGCGCCAGCAGTGGACTAGCGGGAGTGGGCGAGCAGTACTTC.